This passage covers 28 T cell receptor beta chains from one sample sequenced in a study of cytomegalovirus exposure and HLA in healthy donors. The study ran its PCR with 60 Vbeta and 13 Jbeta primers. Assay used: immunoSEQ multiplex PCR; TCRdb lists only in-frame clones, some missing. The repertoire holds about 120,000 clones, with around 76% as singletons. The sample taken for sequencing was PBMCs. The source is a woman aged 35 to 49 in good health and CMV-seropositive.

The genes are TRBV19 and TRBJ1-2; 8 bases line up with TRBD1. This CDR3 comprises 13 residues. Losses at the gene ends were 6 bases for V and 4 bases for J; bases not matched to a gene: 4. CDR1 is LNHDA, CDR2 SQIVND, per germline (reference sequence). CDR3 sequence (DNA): TGTGCCAGTAGCCGACAGGGGACCTATGGCTACACCTTC. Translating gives CASSRQGTYGYTF.

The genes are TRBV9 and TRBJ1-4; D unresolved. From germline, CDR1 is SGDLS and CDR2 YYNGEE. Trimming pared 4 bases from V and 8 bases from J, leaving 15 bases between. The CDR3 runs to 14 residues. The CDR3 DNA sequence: TGTGCCAGCAGCCTGGATTCAGGAGGGGAAAAACTGTTTTTT. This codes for CASSLDSGGEKLFF.

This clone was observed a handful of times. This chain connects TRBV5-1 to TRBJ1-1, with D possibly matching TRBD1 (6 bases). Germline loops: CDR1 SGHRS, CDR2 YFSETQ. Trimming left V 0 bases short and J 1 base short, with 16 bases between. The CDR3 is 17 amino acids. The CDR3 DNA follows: TGCGCCAGCAGCTTGGCCCCACAGGGCTCGGCGAACACTGAAGCTTTCTTT. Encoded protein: CASSLAPQGSANTEAFF.

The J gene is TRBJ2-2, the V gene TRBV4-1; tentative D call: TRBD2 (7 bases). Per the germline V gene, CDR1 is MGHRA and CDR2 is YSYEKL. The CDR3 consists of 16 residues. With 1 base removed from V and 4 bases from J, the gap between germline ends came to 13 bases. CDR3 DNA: TGCGCCAGCAGCCAAGGAGGGGGGGCAGGCACCGGGGAGCTGTTTTTT. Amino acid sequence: CASSQGGGAGTGELFF.

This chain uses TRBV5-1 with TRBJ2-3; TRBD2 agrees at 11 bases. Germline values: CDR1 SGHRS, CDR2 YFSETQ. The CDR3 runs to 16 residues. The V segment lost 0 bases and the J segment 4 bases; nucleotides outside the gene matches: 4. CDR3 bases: TGCGCCAGCAGCTTGGATAGCGGGGGGGCAGCAGATACGCAGTATTTT. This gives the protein CASSLDSGGAADTQYF.

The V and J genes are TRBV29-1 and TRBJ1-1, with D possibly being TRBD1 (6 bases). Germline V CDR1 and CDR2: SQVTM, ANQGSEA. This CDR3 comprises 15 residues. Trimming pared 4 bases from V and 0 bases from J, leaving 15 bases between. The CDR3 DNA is TGCAGCGTTGGAGGGGGGGTCGGAATGAACACTGAAGCTTTCTTT. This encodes CSVGGGVGMNTEAFF.

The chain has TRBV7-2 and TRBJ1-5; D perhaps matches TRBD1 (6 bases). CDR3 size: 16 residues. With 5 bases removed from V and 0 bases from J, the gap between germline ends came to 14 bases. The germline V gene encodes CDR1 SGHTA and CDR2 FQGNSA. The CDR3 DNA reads TGTGCCAGCAGCCCCCCGGGGGGCTATAGCAATCAGCCCCAGCATTTT. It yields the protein CASSPPGGYSNQPQHF.

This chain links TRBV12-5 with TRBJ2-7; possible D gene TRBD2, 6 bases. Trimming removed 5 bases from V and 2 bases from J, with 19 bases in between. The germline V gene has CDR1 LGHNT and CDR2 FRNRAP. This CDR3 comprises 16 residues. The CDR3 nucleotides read TGTGCTAGTGGTAGGGGAGGAACTAGTGAAACCTACGAGCAGTACTTC. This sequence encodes CASGRGGTSETYEQYF.

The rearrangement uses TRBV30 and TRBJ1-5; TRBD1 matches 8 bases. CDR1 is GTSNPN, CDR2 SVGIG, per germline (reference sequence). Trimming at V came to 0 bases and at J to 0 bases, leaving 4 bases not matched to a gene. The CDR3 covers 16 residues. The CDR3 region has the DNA TGTGCCTGGAGTGTCGACAGGGGAATTAGCAATCAGCCCCAGCATTTT. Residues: CAWSVDRGISNQPQHF.

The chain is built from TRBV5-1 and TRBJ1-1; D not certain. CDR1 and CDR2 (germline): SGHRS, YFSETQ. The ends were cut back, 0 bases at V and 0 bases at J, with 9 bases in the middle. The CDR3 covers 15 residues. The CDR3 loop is CASSLGLQMNTEAFF. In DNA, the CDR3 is TGCGCCAGCAGCTTGGGACTACAAATGAACACTGAAGCTTTCTTT.

The CDR3 here is CASSWTNTEAFF. The DNA of the CDR3 is TGTGCCAGCAGCTGGACAAACACTGAAGCTTTCTTT. The chain carries TRBV5-4 and TRBJ1-1, with D possibly TRBD1 on 5 matching bases. V was clipped by 3 bases and J by 2 bases, with 5 bases between them. Germline CDR1 and CDR2: SGHNT and YYREEE (reference sequence). The CDR3 spans 12 residues.

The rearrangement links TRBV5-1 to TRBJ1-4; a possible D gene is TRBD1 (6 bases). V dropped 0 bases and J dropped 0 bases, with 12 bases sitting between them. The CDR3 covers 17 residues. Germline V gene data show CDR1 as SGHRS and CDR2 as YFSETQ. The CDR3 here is CASSLGASGATNEKLFF. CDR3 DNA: TGCGCCAGCAGCTTGGGGGCATCAGGGGCAACTAATGAAAAACTGTTTTTT.

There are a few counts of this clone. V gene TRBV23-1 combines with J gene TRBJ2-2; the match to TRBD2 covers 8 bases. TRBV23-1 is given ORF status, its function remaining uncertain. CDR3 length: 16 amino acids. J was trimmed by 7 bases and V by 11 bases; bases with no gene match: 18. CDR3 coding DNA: TGCGCCGGGCGAGGACAGCGGGGGCCGGGGATCGGGGAGCTGTTTTTT. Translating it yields CAGRGQRGPGIGELFF.

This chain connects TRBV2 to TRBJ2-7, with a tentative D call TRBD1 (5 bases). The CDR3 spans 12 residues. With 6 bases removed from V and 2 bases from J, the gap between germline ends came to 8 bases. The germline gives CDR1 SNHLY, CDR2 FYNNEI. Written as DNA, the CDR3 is TGTGCCAGCAGCAGGGCCGCCTACGAGCAGTACTTC. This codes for CASSRAAYEQYF.

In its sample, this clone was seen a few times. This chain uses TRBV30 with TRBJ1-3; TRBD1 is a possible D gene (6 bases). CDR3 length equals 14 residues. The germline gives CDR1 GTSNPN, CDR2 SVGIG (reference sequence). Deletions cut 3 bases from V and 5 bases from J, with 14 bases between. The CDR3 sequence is CAWRWGRGRNTIYF. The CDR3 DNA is TGTGCCTGGAGGTGGGGGCGCGGTAGAAACACCATATATTTT.

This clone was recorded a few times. Written as DNA, the CDR3 is TGTGCCAGCACCCTTAGTGGGGAGTCCTACGAGCAGTACTTC. Encoded protein: CASTLSGESYEQYF. The chain employs TRBV9 and TRBJ2-7; a weak D match, TRBD2 (5 bases). Trimming removed 6 bases from V and 1 base from J, with 14 bases in between. CDR1 is SGDLS, CDR2 YYNGEE, per germline. The CDR3 covers 14 residues.

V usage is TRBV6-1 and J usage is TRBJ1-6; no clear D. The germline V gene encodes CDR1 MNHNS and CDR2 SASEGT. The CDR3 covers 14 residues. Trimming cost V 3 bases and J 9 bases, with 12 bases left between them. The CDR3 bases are TGTGCCAGCAGTGACCGGGTCCGGGGTTCACCCCTCCACTTT. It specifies CASSDRVRGSPLHF.

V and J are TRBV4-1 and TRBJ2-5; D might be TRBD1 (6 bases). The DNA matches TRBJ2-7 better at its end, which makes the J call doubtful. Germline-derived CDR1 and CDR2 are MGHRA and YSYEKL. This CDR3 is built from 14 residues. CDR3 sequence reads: CASSQTPQGHEQYF. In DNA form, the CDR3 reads TGCGCCAGCAGCCAAACGCCACAGGGCCACGAGCAGTACTTC.

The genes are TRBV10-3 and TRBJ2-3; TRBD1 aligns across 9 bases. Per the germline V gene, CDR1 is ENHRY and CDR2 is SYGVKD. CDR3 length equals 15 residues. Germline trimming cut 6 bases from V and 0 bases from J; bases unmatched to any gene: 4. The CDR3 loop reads CAISPGQGSTDTQYF. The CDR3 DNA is TGTGCCATCAGCCCGGGACAGGGTAGCACAGATACGCAGTATTTT.

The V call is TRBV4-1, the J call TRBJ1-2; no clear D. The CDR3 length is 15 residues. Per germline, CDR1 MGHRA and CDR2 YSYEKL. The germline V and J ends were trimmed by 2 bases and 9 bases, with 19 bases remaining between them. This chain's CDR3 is CASSQPLSRGNRYTF. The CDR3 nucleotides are TGCGCCAGCAGCCAACCCCTAAGTCGTGGTAATCGCTACACCTTC.

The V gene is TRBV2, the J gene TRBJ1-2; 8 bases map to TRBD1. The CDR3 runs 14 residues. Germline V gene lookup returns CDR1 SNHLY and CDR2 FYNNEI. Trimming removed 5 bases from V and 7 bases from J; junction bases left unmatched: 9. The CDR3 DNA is TGTGCCAGCAGTAACAGGGGGAGTGGTAGTGGCTACACCTTC. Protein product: CASSNRGSGSGYTF.

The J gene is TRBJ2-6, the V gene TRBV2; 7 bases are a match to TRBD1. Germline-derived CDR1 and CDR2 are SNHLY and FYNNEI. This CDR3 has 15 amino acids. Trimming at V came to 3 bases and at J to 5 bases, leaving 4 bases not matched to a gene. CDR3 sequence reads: CASSEAQGRANVLTF. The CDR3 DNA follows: TGTGCCAGCAGTGAGGCACAGGGGAGGGCCAACGTCCTGACTTTC.

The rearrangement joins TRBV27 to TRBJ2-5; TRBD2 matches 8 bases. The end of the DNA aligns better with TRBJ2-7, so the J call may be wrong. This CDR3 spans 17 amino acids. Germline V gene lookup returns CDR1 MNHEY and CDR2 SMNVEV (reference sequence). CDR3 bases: TGTGCCAGCAGATGGCCCCTGGGGCGGGGGGACTCCTACGAGCAGTACTTC. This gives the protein CASRWPLGRGDSYEQYF.

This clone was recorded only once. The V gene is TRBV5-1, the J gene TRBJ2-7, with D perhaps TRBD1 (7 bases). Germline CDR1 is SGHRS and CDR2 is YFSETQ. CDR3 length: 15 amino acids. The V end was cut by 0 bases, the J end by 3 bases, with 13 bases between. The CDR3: CASSLADREDYEQYF. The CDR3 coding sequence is TGCGCCAGCAGCTTGGCCGACAGGGAGGACTACGAGCAGTACTTC.

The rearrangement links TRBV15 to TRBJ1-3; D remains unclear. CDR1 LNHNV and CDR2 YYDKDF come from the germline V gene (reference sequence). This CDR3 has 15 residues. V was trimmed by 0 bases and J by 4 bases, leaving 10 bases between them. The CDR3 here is CATSRDSGRGNTIYF. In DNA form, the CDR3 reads TGTGCCACCAGCAGAGATTCGGGGAGGGGAAACACCATATATTTT.

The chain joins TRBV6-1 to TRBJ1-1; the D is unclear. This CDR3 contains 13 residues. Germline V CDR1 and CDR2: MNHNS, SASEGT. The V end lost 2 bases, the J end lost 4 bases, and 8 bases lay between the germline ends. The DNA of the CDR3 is TGTGCCAGCAGTGAACAGGTTTTCACTGAAGCTTTCTTT. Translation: CASSEQVFTEAFF.

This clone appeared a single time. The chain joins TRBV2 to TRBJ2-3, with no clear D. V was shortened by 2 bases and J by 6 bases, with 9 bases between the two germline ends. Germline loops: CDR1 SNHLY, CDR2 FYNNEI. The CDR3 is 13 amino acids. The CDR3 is CASSERLRDTQYF. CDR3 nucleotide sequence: TGTGCCAGCAGTGAACGCCTCCGGGATACGCAGTATTTT.

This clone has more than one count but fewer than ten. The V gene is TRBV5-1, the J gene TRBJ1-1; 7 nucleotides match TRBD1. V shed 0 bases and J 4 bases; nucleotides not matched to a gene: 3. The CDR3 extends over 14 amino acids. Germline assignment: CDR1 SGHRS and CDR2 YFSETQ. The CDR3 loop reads CASSLEGAGTEAFF. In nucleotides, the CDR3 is TGCGCCAGCAGCTTGGAGGGGGCCGGCACTGAAGCTTTCTTT.